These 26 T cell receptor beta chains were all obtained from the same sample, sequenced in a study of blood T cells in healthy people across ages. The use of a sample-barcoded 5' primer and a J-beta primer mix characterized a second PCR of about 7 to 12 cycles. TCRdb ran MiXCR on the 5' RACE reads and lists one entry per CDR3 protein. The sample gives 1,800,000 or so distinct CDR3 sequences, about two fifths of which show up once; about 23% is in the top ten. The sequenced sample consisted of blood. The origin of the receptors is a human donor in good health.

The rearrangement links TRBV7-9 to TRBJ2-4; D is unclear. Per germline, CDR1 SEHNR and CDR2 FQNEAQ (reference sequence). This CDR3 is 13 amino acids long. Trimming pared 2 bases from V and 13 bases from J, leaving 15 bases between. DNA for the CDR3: TGTGCCAGCAGCTTACTGGGCCATAATGAGCAGTACTTC. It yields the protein CASSLLGHNEQYF.

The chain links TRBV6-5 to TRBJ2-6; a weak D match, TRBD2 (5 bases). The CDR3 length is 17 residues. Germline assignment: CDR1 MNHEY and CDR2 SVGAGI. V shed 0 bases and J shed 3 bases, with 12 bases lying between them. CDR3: CASSYSIRGFGANVLTF. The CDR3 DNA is TGTGCCAGCAGTTACTCAATCCGAGGGTTTGGGGCCAACGTCCTGACTTTC.

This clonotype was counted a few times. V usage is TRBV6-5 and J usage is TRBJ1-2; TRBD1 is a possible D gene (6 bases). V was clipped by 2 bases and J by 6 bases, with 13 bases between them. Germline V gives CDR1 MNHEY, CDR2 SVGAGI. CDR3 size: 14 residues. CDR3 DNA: TGTGCCAGCAGTTACCGGGGGCGGCTAAATGGCTACACCTTC. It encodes CASSYRGRLNGYTF.

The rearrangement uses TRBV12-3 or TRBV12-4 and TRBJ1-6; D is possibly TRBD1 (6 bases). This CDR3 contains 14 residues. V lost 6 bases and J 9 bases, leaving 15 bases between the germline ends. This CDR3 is CASSATGTSSPLHF. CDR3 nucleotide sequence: TGTGCCAGCAGCGCCACAGGGACCAGTTCACCCCTCCACTTT.

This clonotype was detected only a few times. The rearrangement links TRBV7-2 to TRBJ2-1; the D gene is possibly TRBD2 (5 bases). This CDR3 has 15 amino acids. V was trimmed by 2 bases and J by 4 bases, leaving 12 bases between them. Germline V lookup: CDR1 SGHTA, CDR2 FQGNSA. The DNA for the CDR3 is TGTGCCAGCAGCTTAAGGCCTAGCACTTACAATGAGCAGTTCTTC. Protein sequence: CASSLRPSTYNEQFF.

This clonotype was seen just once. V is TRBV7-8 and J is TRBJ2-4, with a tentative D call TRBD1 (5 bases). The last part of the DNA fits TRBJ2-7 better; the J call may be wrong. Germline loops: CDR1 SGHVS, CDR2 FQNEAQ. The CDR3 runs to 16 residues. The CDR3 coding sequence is TGTGCCAGCAGCTTATCTGGGGCGACCAGCTCCTACGAGCAGTACTTC. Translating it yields CASSLSGATSSYEQYF.

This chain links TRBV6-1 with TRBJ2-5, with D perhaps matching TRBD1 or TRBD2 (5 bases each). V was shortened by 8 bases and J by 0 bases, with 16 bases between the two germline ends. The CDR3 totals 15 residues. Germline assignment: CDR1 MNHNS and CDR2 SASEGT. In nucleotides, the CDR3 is TGTGCCAGCGAACCGGGACGAGTGTACCAAGAGACCCAGTACTTC. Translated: CASEPGRVYQETQYF.

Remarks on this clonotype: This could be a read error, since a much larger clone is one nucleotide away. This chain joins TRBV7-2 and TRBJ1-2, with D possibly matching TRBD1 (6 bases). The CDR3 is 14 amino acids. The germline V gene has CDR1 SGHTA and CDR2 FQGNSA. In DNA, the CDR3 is TGTGCCAACAGCTTAGAGACAGGCCGCTATGGCTACACCTTC. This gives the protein CANSLETGRYGYTF.

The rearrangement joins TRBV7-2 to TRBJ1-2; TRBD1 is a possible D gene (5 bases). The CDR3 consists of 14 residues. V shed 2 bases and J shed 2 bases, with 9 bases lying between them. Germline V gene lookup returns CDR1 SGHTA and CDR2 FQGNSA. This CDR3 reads CASSLRDENYGYTF. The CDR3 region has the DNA TGTGCCAGCAGCTTAAGGGACGAAAACTATGGCTACACCTTC.

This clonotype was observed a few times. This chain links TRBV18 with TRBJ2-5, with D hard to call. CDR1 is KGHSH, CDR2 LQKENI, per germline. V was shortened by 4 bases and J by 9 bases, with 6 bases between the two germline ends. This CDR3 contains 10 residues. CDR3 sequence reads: CASSQSSQYF. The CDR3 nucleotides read TGTGCCAGCTCACAGAGTTCCCAGTACTTC.

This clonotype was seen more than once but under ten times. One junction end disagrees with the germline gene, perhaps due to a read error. CDR3 protein: CSARDGASGGEETQYF. The CDR3 nucleotides are TGCAGTGCAAGAGATGGGGCTAGCGGGGGGGAGGAGACCCAGTACTTC. The chain has TRBV20-1 and TRBJ2-5; 12 bases fit TRBD2. This CDR3 has 16 amino acids. Germline lookup yields CDR1 DFQATT and CDR2 SNEGSKA (reference sequence).

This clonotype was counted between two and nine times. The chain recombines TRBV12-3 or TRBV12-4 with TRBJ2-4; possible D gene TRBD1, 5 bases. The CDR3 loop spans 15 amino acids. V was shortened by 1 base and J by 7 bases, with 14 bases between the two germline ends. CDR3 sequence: CASSLGLGRMNIQYF. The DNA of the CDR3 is TGTGCCAGCAGTTTAGGATTGGGGCGAATGAACATTCAGTACTTC.

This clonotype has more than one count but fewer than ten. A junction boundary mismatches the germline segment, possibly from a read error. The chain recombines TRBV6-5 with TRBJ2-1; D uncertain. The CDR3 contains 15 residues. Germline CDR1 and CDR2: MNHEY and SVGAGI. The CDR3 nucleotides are TGTGCCAGCAGTTACTCAGGGTCCCCTTACAACGAGCAGTTCTTC. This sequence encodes CASSYSGSPYNEQFF.

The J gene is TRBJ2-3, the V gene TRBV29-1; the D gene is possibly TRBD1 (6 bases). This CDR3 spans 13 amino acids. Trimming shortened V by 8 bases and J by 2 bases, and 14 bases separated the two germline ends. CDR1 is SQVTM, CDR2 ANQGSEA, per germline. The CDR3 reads CSIEGENTDTQYF. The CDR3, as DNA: TGCAGCATAGAGGGGGAGAACACAGATACGCAGTATTTT.

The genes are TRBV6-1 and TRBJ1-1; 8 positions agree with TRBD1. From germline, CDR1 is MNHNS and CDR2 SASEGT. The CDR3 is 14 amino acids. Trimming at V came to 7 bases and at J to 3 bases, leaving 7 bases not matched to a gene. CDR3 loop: CASIEDRVYTEAFF. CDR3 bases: TGTGCCAGCATCGAGGACAGGGTGTACACTGAAGCTTTCTTT.

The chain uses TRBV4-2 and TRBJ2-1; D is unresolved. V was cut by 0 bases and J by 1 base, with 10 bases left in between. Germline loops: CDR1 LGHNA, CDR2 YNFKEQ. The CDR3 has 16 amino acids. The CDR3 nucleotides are TGTGCCAGCAGCCAAGATATCACCGATTCCTACAATGAGCAGTTCTTC. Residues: CASSQDITDSYNEQFF.

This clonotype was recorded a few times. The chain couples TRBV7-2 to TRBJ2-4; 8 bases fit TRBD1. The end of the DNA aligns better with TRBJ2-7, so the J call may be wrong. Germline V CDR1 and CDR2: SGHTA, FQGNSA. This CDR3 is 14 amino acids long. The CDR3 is CASSLLGQGREQYF. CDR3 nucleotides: TGTGCCAGCAGCTTACTTGGACAGGGACGCGAGCAGTACTTC.

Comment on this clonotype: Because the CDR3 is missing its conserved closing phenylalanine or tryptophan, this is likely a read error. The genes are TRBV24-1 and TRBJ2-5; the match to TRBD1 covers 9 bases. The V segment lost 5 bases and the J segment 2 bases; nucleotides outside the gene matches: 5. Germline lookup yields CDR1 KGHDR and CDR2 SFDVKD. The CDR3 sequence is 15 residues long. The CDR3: CATSAGDRGQETQYV. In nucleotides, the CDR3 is TGTGCCACCAGTGCTGGAGACAGGGGGCAAGAGACCCAGTACGTC.

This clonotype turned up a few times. CDR3 nucleotides: TGTGCCAGCAGCCAAGAGTGGGCCGGGGAGCTGTTTTTT. Translating gives CASSQEWAGELFF. This rearrangement joins TRBV4-2 to TRBJ2-2, with unresolved D. The CDR3 consists of 13 residues. Germline V lookup: CDR1 LGHNA, CDR2 YNFKEQ. V was shortened by 0 bases and J by 6 bases, with 5 bases between the two germline ends.

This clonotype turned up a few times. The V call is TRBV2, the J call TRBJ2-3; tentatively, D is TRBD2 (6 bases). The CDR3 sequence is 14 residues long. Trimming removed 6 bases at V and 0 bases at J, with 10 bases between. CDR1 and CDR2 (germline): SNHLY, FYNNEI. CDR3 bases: TGTGCCAGCAGGGGGAGGACTAGCACAGATACGCAGTATTTT. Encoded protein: CASRGRTSTDTQYF.

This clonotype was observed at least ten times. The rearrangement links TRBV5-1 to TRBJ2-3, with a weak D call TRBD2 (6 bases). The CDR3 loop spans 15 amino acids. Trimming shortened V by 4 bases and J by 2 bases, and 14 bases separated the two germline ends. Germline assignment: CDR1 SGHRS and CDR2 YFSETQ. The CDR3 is CASSGGSGYTDTQYF. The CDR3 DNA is TGCGCCAGCAGCGGGGGGAGCGGCTACACAGATACGCAGTATTTT.

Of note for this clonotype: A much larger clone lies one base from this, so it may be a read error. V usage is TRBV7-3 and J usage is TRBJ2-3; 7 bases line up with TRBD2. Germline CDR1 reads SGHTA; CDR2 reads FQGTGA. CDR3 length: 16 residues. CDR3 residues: CACSWVGGGSTDTQYF. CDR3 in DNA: TGTGCCTGCAGCTGGGTCGGCGGGGGTAGCACAGATACGCAGTATTTT.

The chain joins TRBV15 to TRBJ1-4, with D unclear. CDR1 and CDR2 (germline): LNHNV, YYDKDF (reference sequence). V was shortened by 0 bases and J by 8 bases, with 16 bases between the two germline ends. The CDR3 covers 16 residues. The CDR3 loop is CATSRDLVTVQEKLFF. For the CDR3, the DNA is TGTGCCACCAGCAGAGATTTGGTCACAGTTCAGGAAAAACTGTTTTTT.

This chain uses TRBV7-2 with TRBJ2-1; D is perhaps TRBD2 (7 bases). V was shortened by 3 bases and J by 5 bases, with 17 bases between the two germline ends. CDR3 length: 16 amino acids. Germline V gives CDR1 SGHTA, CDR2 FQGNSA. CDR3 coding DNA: TGTGCCAGCAGCTTGTCGGGGGCGGGGGATGACAATGAGCAGTTCTTC. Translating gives CASSLSGAGDDNEQFF.

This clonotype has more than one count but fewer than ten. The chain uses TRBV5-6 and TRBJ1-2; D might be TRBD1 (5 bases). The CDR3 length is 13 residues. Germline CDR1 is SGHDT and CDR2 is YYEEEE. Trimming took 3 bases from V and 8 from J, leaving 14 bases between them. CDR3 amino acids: CASSSRGGLGYTF. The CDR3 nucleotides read TGTGCCAGCAGCTCGAGGGGAGGGCTCGGCTACACCTTC.

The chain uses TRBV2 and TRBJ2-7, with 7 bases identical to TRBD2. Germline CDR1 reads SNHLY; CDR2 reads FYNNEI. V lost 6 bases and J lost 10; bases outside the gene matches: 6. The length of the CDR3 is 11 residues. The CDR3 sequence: CASSYTSAQYF. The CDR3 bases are TGTGCCAGCAGCTATACTAGCGCCCAGTACTTC.